This note documents a single T cell receptor beta chain sequence. No antigen is known for it. The CDR3 consists of 15 residues. Germline CDR1 and CDR2: SEHNR and FQNEAQ (reference sequence). V trimming: 6 bases; J trimming: 3 bases; junction bases outside the gene matches: 7. PCR used 60 Vbeta primers and 13 Jbeta primers. Assay: immunoSEQ multiplex PCR; the TCRdb copy retains only in-frame clones and omits some. The profile shows 150,000 to 200,000 clones, around 65% of them singletons. The data stem from a study of cytomegalovirus exposure and HLA in healthy donors. The donors, nominally healthy at sampling, likely had unrecorded immune exposures. The study, taken as a whole, reports: Several top significant clusters appeared, in a later analysis, to be linked to common viral pathogens.

This receptor was taken from a woman in her forties in good health and CMV-seropositive. This chain joins TRBV7-9 and TRBJ2-3; 9 bases match TRBD1. What was sequenced was PBMCs. The CDR3 spells CASRQRTGVTDTQYF. In DNA, the CDR3 is TGTGCCAGCAGACAAAGGACAGGGGTTACAGATACGCAGTATTTT. The entire variable domain, with the rest obtained from reference TRBV7-9 and TRBJ2-3, is as follows: DTGVSQNPRHKITKRGQNVTFRCDPISEHNRLYWYRQTLGQGPEFLTYFQNEAQLEKSRLLSDRFSAERPKGSFSTLEIQRTEQGDSAMYLCASRQRTGVTDTQYFGPGTRLTVL.